The table lists the clone carrying this T cell receptor (beta chain) with many counts. The source material, RNA transcripts, was used to amplify TCR beta CDR3 regions. In the first-round RT-PCR of the TCR CDR3, the HTBI primer set was used. TCRdb reprocessed the multiplex PCR reads via MiXCR and lists one record per CDR3 protein. The table includes almost 600,000 distinct CDR3 sequences, just over 45% detected once. The data stem from a study of T cells in Graves' hyperthyroidism and ophthalmopathy. Specimen: peripheral blood or thyroid tissue (not recorded which). This receptor was taken from a woman between 18 and 29 years old with Graves' hyperthyroidism.

CDR3 bases: TGTGCCAGCAGTTACGGCTTCGGACTGAACACTGAAGCTTTCTTT. It yields the protein CASSYGFGLNTEAFF. The chain carries TRBV6-6 and TRBJ1-1; no clear D gene. V dropped 2 bases and J dropped 0 bases, with 10 bases sitting between them. The CDR3 is 15 residues long. Germline V gives CDR1 MNHNY, CDR2 SVGAGI (reference sequence).